These 13 T cell receptor beta chains came from one sample sequenced in a study of cytomegalovirus exposure and HLA in healthy donors. The primer mix had 60 Vbeta and 13 Jbeta primers. Profiled with immunoSEQ multiplex PCR; TCRdb holds only in-frame clones, not every one. This table has approximately 100,000 clones, about 79% appearing once. Sequencing was carried out using PBMCs. The receptor set was obtained from a female donor in good health and CMV-seropositive.

The rearrangement links TRBV30 to TRBJ1-2; D possibly corresponds to TRBD1 (6 bases). Germline V gene sequence: CDR1 GTSNPN, CDR2 SVGIG (reference sequence). V was cut by 3 bases and J by 8 bases, with 13 bases left in between. The CDR3 contains 12 residues. The CDR3 sequence: CAWRTPGGGYTF. The CDR3 coding sequence is TGTGCCTGGAGGACCCCGGGGGGCGGCTACACCTTC.

The chain couples TRBV19 to TRBJ2-2; 8 bases agree with TRBD1. V dropped 5 bases and J dropped 2; count of bases not matched to a gene: 4. This CDR3 is 15 amino acids long. Germline V gene data show CDR1 as LNHDA and CDR2 as SQIVND (reference sequence). The CDR3 sequence: CASSGQGYNTGELFF. CDR3 DNA: TGTGCCAGTAGTGGACAGGGATATAACACCGGGGAGCTGTTTTTT.

The CDR3 DNA is TGTGCCAGCAGACCAGGGGGATCCAAAAACATTCAGTACTTC. Amino acids: CASRPGGSKNIQYF. V is TRBV6-5 and J is TRBJ2-4; 7 nucleotides line up with TRBD1. CDR1 MNHEY and CDR2 SVGAGI come from the germline V gene. CDR3 length: 14 residues. Unmatched junction bases numbered 4, after V lost 6 bases and J lost 2 bases.

The V gene is TRBV19, the J gene TRBJ2-5; D unresolved. The germline V and J ends were trimmed by 1 base and 3 bases, with 9 bases remaining between them. The CDR3 runs to 14 residues. CDR1 is LNHDA and CDR2 is SQIVND in the germline V gene (reference sequence). The CDR3 DNA reads as TGTGCCAGTAGTATAGCTGCACAGAAAGAGACCCAGTACTTC. This encodes CASSIAAQKETQYF.

About this clone itself: At one of its ends the junction is not consistent with the germline gene, which may arise from a read error. The chain is built from TRBV7-9 and TRBJ2-5; 7 bases match TRBD2. This CDR3 has 16 residues. CDR1 is SEHNR and CDR2 is FQNEAQ in the germline V gene (reference sequence). CDR3 residues: CSSSLVASGVRETQYF. The CDR3 bases are TGTTCCAGCAGCTTAGTCGCTAGCGGTGTACGGGAGACCCAGTACTTC.

The CDR3 DNA reads as TGTGCCAGCAGCCAGACAGCCCGAGATGAAAAACTGTTTTTT. Its protein product is CASSQTARDEKLFF. The V call is TRBV6-5, the J call TRBJ1-4, with a possible D match to TRBD1 (5 bases). The ends were cut back, 6 bases at V and 6 bases at J, with 14 bases in the middle. The CDR3 is 14 amino acids. CDR1 is MNHEY, CDR2 SVGAGI, per germline.

The chain combines TRBV11-2 with TRBJ2-5, with D possibly matching TRBD1 (5 bases). This CDR3 comprises 14 residues. The V end was cut by 7 bases, the J end by 5 bases, with 17 bases between. Germline V gives CDR1 SGHAT, CDR2 FQNNGV. The CDR3 DNA reads TGTGCCAGCACCCCAAGCCAGGGCCGGGAGACCCAGTACTTC. Its translation is CASTPSQGRETQYF. The whole variable domain, remainder taken from reference TRBV11-2 and TRBJ2-5, is EAGVAQSPRYKIIEKRQSVAFWCNPISGHATLYWYQQILGQGPKLLIQFQNNGVVDDSQLPKDRFSAERLKGVDSTLKIQPAKLEDSAVYLCASTPSQGRETQYFGPGTRLLVL.

As regards this clone: The germline gene is not matched at one end of the junction; a read error may be the cause. This chain links TRBV7-9 with TRBJ1-4; TRBD1 aligns across 8 bases. This CDR3 contains 17 residues. From germline, CDR1 is SEHNR and CDR2 FQNEAQ (reference sequence). CDR3 coding DNA: TGTTCCAGCAGCTTAGGGGCAGGGGGCGACGCTAATGAAAAACTGTTTTTT. The encoded protein is CSSSLGAGGDANEKLFF.

This clone was observed a handful of times. The chain is built from TRBV6-1 and TRBJ2-5, with 9 nucleotides matching TRBD1. CDR3 length: 15 amino acids. The V segment lost 3 bases and the J segment 5 bases; nucleotides outside the gene matches: 7. Looked up from germline, CDR1 is MNHNS and CDR2 is SASEGT. This CDR3 reads CASSDWAGQGETQYF. Written as DNA, the CDR3 is TGTGCCAGCAGTGATTGGGCCGGACAGGGGGAGACCCAGTACTTC.

J is TRBJ1-1 and V is TRBV28; 9 nucleotides agree with TRBD1. CDR3 length: 15 amino acids. V lost 4 bases, J lost 4 bases, and 7 bases stayed unmatched. The V gene's germline CDR1 is MDHEN and CDR2 SYDVKM. CDR3 residues: CASSSGGTGSTEAFF. Written as DNA, the CDR3 is TGTGCCAGCAGTTCCGGGGGGACAGGGTCCACTGAAGCTTTCTTT. Based on the CDR3 plus reference TRBV28 and TRBJ1-1, the full variable domain is DVKVTQSSRYLVKRTGEKVFLECVQDMDHENMFWYRQDPGLGLRLIYFSYDVKMKEKGDIPEGYSVSREKKERFSLILESASTNQTSMYLCASSSGGTGSTEAFFGQGTRLTVV.

The chain recombines TRBV7-2 with TRBJ2-5; 9 nucleotides match TRBD1. Germline V gene data show CDR1 as SGHTA and CDR2 as FQGNSA. J lost 4 bases, V lost 5 bases, and 5 bases had no gene match. The CDR3 sequence is 14 residues long. The CDR3 DNA reads TGTGCCAGCAGCCGCGGGACAGGGACAGAGACCCAGTACTTC. Its protein product is CASSRGTGTETQYF. The full variable domain, its missing parts supplied by reference TRBV7-2 and TRBJ2-5, is GAGVSQSPSNKVTEKGKDVELRCDPISGHTALYWYRQSLGQGLEFLIYFQGNSAPDKSGLPSDRFSAERTGGSVSTLTIQRTQQEDSAVYLCASSRGTGTETQYFGPGTRLLVL.

The count of this clone is one. The genes are TRBV4-3 and TRBJ1-5, with D perhaps TRBD1 (5 bases). The CDR3 has 15 residues. Looked up from germline, CDR1 is LGHNA and CDR2 is YSLEER. The V and J ends lost 0 bases and 4 bases respectively, with 10 bases between them. CDR3 sequence (DNA): TGCGCCAGCAGCCAAGACAGGGAATTGAATCAGCCCCAGCATTTT. Its protein product is CASSQDRELNQPQHF.

The V call is TRBV27, the J call TRBJ2-4; a weak D match, TRBD1 (5 bases). Trimming stripped 2 bases from V and 0 bases from J, with 11 bases between. CDR3 size: 16 residues. In germline, CDR1 is MNHEY, CDR2 SMNVEV (reference sequence). The CDR3 nucleotides read TGTGCCAGCAGTTTAAGAGGACACGAAGCCAAAAACATTCAGTACTTC. Encoded protein: CASSLRGHEAKNIQYF.